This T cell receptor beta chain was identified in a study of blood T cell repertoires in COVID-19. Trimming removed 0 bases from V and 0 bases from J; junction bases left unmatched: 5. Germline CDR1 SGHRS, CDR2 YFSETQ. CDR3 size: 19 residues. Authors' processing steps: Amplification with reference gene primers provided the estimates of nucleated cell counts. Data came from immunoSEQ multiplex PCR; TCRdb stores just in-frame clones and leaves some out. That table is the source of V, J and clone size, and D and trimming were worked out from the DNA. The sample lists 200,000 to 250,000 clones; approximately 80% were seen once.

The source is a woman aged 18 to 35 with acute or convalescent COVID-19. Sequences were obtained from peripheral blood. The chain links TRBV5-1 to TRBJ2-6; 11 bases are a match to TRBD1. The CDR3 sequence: CASSLDGTGGDSGANVLTF. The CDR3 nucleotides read TGCGCCAGCAGCTTGGATGGGACAGGGGGTGACTCTGGGGCCAACGTCCTGACTTTC.